Listed here is a single T cell receptor (beta chain). Its antigen specificity is not known. It has no much larger one-base neighbor in the sample; base qualities were not kept. Library method: 5' RACE. Instrument used: Illumina HiSeq 2500. A second PCR of about 6 to 11 cycles was performed with a sample-barcoded 5' primer and a J-beta primer mix. Each TCR beta cDNA molecule received a unique molecular identifier from a template-switch 5' adaptor carrying 12 random nucleotides. Each sample yielded at least 3 million CDR3-containing paired-end reads. First-strand cDNA was synthesized from all RNA with the Mint cDNA synthesis kit, primed by a TRBC-specific oligonucleotide. Following uracil-DNA glycosylase treatment, all cDNA underwent a first 18-cycle PCR with the universal primers M1SS and BC2_uni_R. The paper's data handling went like this. For normalization, 1 million high-quality reads were randomly selected from each sample, with every read carrying a distinct molecular identifier. Reads with shared molecular identifiers were discarded instead of being binned into consensus sequences. MiTCR, with a Q25 quality threshold and the strictest error-elimination algorithm, was used for CDR3 identification, clonotype clustering and error correction. A nonparametric unseen species model with Euler transformation was used to estimate lower-bound total TCR beta diversity. Using fastp trimming at Q25 and MiXCR clonotype assembly, TCRdb reanalyzed the public sequencing data and kept in-frame beta chains. Rows are unified per CDR3 protein, each entry keeping the most common DNA and genes. These V and J calls derive from TCRdb rather than the authors' analysis. This sample is represented by 1.5 million to 1.9 million distinct CDR3 sequences; roughly 43% of them were singletons. The top ten constitute approximately 4.1% of the sample.

The CDR3 has 13 amino acids, counting the end cysteine and phenylalanine. CDR3 DNA only is kept here, 39 bases in frame from base 1. V is shortened by 0 bases, J by 6 bases, and the region joining them spans 10 bases. The germline V gene (reference sequence) specifies GTSNPN as CDR1 and SVGIG as CDR2. This specimen belongs to a study of blood T cells in healthy people across ages (dated by TCRdb to the mid-2010s). General notes on the study: Template switching captured roughly one uniquely barcoded TCR beta cDNA molecule per two T cells in model experiments. Using deep sequencing normalized with unique cDNA molecular identifiers, the study measured how TCR beta repertoire diversity changes with age. The donors were divided into four age groups: young (average about 15 years), middle-aged (roughly 40), aged (roughly 60) and long-lived (around 87). Donors of different ages were randomly distributed across sequencing lanes to avoid experimental bias. Two additional independent replicas of 1 million unique cDNA reads from the same blood draw were analyzed for two donors (one aged 18 to 29 and one aged 80 or older). The investigation overall reported the following: Total diversity estimates from one million sequenced T cells were considered lower bounds and underestimates. Compared with the aged group, the long-lived group had more naive CD4+ T cells, fewer expanded clones and increased TCR diversity, suggesting age selection. A strong correlation was found between observed TCR beta diversity and the percentage of naive T cells measured by flow cytometry. Because the CMV infection status of the donors was unknown, age-related changes in expanded clonotypes may potentially have been confounded. As age increased, observed TCR beta diversity per million T cells dropped in a roughly linear way, and a significant reduction was already evident by age 40. Conclusive comparison of naive and antigen-experienced compartments was prevented by the profiling of bulk unsorted PBMCs.

The roughly 37 donors, aged roughly 6 to 100 years, were systemically healthy Caucasian individuals from Russia. Approximately 9.3 milliliters of peripheral blood were drawn from each donor into EDTA-treated Vacutainer tubes. Ficoll-Paque density-gradient centrifugation was used to isolate PBMCs, with at least 6.5 million per sample. Trizol reagent was used to extract total RNA from the PBMCs, yielding at least 5 micrograms per sample. For every donor, flow cytometry on a PBMC aliquot measured the percentage of naive CD45RAhigh/CD27high T cells. Material for sequencing was blood. The clonotype originates from a woman in her late teens or twenties in good health. The rearrangement combines TRBV30 with TRBJ2-3; no D gene is confidently identified. The CDR3: CAWSVILKDTQYF. The DNA sequence is TGTGCCTGGAGTGTCATCCTCAAGGATACGCAGTATTTT.